This T cell receptor (beta chain) was recovered during a study of blood T cell repertoires in COVID-19. For the study at large: Samples came from the United States, Italy and Spain, spanning acute and convalescent COVID-19.

This clone was recorded once. The trim removed 7 bases at V and 6 bases at J, leaving 9 bases unmatched. The CDR3 loop spans 13 amino acids. Germline loops: CDR1 MNHNY, CDR2 SVGAGI (reference sequence). Source study methods: By means of reference gene primer amplification, nucleated cell counts were estimated. Produced via immunoSEQ multiplex PCR; TCRdb's table is partial and in-frame only. The V and J calls and clone size were taken over from that table, and D and trimming were inferred from the DNA. The table shows about 55,000 clones, with roughly nine tenths occurring only once. This clonotype was obtained from a middle-aged man with acute or convalescent COVID-19. The chain couples TRBV6-6 to TRBJ2-7; the match to TRBD1 covers 7 bases. Source material: peripheral blood. Here the CDR3 reads CASNRQGGFEQYF. Here the CDR3 DNA reads TGTGCCAGCAATAGACAGGGTGGGTTCGAGCAGTACTTC.